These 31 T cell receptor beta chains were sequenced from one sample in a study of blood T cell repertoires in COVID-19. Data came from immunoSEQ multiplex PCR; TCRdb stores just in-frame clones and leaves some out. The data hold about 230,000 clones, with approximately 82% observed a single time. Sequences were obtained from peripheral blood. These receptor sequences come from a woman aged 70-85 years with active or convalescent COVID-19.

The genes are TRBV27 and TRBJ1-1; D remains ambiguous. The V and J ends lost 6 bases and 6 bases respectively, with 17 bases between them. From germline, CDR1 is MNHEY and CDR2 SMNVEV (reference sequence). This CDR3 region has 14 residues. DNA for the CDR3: TGTGCCAGCAGCCCATCGAGACAAATAGCTGAAGCTTTCTTT. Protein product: CASSPSRQIAEAFF.

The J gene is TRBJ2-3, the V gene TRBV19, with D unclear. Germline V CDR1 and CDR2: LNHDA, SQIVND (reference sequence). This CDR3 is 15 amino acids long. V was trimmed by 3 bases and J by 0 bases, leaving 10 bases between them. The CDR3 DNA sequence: TGTGCCAGTAGTATTTTGGGCTCTAGCACAGATACGCAGTATTTT. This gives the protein CASSILGSSTDTQYF.

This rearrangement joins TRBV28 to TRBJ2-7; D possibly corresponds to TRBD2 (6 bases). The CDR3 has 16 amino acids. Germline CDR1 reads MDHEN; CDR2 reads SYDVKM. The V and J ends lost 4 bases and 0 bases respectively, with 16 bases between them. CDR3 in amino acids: CASSSPASASSYEQYF. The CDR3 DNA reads TGTGCCAGCAGTTCCCCCGCTAGCGCAAGCTCCTACGAGCAGTACTTC.

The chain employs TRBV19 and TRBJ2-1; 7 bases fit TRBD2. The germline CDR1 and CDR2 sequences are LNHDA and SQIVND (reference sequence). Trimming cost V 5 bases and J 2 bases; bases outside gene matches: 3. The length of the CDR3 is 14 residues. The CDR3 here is CASSRLATYNEQFF. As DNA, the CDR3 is TGTGCCAGTAGTCGACTAGCCACCTACAATGAGCAGTTCTTC.

In nucleotides, the CDR3 is TGTGCCAGCAGTGACAGGGCGGGCACAGATACGCAGTATTTT. Protein product: CASSDRAGTDTQYF. V and J are TRBV2 and TRBJ2-3, with D possibly matching TRBD1 (5 bases). Trimming left V 3 bases short and J 1 base short, with 8 bases between. Germline-derived CDR1 and CDR2 are SNHLY and FYNNEI. CDR3 length: 14 amino acids.

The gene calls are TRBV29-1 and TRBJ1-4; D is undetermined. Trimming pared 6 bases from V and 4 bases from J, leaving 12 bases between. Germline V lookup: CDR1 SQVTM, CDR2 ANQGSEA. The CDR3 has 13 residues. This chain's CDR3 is CSVLAAYNEKLFF. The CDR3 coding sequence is TGCAGCGTCCTTGCGGCTTATAATGAAAAACTGTTTTTT.

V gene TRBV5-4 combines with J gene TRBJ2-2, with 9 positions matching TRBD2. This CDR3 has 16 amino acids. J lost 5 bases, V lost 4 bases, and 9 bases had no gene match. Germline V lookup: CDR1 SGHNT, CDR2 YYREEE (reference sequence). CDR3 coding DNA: TGTGCCAGCAGCCGGAATGCGGGGGGGCCAACCGGGGAGCTGTTTTTT. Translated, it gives CASSRNAGGPTGELFF.

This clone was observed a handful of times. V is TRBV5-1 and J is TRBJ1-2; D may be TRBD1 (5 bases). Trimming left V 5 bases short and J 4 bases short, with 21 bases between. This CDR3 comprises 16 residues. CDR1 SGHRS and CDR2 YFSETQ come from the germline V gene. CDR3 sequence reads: CASSSRGGSMGYGYTF. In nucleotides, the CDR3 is TGCGCCAGCAGTTCCCGTGGGGGGTCCATGGGCTATGGCTACACCTTC.

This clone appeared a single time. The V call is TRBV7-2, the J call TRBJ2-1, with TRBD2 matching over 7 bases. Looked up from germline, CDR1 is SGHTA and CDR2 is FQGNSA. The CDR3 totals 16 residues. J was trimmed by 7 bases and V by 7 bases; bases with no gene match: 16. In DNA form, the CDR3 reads TGTGCCAGCACTTTATGGGGACTAACCGCCCTTAATGAGCAGTTCTTC. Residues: CASTLWGLTALNEQFF.

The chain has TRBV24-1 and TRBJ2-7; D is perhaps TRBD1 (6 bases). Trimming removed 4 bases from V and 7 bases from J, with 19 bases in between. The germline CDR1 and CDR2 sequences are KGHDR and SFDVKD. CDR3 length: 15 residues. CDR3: CATSESGTPPGEQYF. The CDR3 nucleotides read TGTGCCACCAGTGAGTCCGGGACACCGCCTGGAGAGCAGTACTTC.

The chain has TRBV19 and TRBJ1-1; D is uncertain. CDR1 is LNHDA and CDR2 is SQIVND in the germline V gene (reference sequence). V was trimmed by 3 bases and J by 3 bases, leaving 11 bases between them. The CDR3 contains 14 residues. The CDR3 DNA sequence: TGTGCCAGTAGTATTGGGCGGCGGGACACTGAAGCTTTCTTT. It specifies CASSIGRRDTEAFF.

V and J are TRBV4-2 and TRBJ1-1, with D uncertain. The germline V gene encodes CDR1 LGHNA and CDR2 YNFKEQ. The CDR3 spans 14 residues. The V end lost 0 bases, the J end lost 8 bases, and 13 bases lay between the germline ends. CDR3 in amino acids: CASSQDRSGREAFF. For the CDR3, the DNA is TGTGCCAGCAGCCAAGACCGGTCCGGGAGAGAAGCTTTCTTT.

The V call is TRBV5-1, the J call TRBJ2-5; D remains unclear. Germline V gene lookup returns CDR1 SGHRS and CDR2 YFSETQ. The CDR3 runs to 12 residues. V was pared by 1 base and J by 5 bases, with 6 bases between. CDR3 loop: CASSLNGETQYF. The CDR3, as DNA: TGCGCCAGCAGCTTGAACGGGGAGACCCAGTACTTC.

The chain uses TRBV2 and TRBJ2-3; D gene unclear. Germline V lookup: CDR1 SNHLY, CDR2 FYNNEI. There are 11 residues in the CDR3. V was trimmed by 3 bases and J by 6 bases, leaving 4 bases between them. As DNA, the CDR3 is TGTGCCAGCAGTGATCTTGATACGCAGTATTTT. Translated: CASSDLDTQYF. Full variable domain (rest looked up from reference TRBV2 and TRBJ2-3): EPEVTQTPSHQVTQMGQEVILRCVPISNHLYFYWYRQILGQKVEFLVSFYNNEISEKSEIFDDQFSVERPDGSNFTLKIRSTKLEDSAMYFCASSDLDTQYFGPGTRLTVL.

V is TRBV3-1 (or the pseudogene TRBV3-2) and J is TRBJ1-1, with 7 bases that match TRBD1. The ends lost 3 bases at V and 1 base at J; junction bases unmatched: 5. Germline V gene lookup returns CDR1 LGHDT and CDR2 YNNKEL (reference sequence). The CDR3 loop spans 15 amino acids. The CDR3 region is CASSQRGGPNTEAFF. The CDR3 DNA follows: TGTGCCAGCAGCCAGAGAGGGGGCCCGAACACTGAAGCTTTCTTT.

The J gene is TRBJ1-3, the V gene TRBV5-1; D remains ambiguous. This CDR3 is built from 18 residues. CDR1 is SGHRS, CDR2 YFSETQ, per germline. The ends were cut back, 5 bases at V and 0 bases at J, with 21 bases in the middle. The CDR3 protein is CASSSEGNYPVSGNTIYF. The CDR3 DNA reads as TGCGCCAGCAGTTCGGAGGGCAATTATCCCGTCTCTGGAAACACCATATATTTT.

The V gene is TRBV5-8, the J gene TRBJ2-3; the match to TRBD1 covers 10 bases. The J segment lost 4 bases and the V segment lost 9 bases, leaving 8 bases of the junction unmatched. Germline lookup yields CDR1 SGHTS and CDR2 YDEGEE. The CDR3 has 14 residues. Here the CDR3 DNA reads TGTGCCACCTCCCGGGACAGGGGATCAGATACGCAGTATTTT. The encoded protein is CATSRDRGSDTQYF.

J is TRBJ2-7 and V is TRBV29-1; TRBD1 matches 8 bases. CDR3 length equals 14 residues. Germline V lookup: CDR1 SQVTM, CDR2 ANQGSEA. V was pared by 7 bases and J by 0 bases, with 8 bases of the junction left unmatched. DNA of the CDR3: TGCAGCGCAGACAGGGGCTACCCCTCCTACGAGCAGTACTTC. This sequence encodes CSADRGYPSYEQYF.

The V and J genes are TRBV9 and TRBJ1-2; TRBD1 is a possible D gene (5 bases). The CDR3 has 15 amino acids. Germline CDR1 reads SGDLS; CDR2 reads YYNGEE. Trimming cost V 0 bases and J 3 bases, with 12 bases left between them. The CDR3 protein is CASSVGPRGDYGYTF. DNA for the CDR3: TGTGCCAGCAGCGTAGGCCCCCGGGGGGACTATGGCTACACCTTC.

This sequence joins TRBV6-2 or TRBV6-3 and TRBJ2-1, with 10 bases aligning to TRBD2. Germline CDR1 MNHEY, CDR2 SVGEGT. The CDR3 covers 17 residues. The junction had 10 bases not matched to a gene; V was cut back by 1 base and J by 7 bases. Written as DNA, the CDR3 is TGTGCCAGCAGTTACTTCCGGGGAGCGGGAGGGCCGAATGAGCAGTTCTTC. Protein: CASSYFRGAGGPNEQFF.

This chain's CDR3 is CASSGQGAYEQYF. DNA of the CDR3: TGTGCCAGCAGTGGACAGGGGGCCTACGAGCAGTACTTC. V gene TRBV25-1 combines with J gene TRBJ2-7; TRBD1 matches at 9 bases. The V gene end was trimmed by 4 bases and the J gene end by 2 bases; junction bases not matched to a gene: 0. CDR1 and CDR2 from the germline V gene are MGHDK and SYGVNS. This CDR3 has 13 amino acids.

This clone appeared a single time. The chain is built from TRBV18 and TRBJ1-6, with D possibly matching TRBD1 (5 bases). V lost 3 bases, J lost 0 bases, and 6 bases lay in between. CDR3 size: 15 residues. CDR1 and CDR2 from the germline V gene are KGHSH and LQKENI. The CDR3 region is CASSPDSSYNSPLHF. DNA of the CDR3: TGTGCCAGCTCACCTGACAGCTCCTATAATTCACCCCTCCACTTT.

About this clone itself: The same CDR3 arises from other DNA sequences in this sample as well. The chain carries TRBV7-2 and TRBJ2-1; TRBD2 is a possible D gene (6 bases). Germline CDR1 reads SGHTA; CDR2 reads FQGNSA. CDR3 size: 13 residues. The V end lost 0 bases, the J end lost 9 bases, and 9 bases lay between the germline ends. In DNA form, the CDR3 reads TGTGCCAGCAGCTTAGCTAGGGGAGGTGAGCAGTTCTTC. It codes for CASSLARGGEQFF.

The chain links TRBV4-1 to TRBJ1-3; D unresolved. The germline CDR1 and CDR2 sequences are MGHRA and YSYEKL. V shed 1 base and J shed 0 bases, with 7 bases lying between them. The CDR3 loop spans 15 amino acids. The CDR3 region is CASSQVQISGNTIYF. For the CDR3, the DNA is TGCGCCAGCAGCCAAGTCCAGATCTCTGGAAACACCATATATTTT.

CDR3 loop: CASKRGQLQETQYF. CDR3 coding DNA: TGTGCCAGCAAACGGGGACAGCTCCAAGAGACCCAGTACTTC. The chain uses TRBV6-5 and TRBJ2-5, with TRBD1 identical over 7 bases. Germline CDR1 and CDR2: MNHEY and SVGAGI. The trim removed 7 bases at V and 1 base at J, leaving 6 bases unmatched. The CDR3 sequence is 14 residues long.

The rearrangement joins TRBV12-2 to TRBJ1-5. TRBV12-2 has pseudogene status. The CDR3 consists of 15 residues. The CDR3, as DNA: TGTGCAAGTCGCTTCCGGCGGGGTAGCAATCAGCCCCAGCATTTT. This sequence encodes CASRFRRGSNQPQHF.

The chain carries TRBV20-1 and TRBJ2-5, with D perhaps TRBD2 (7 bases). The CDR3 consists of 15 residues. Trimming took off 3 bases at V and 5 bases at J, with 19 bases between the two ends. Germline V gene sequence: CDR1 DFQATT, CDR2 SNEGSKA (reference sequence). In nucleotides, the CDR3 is TGCAGTGCTAGTAATCCTAGCGGAGGGGGGGAGACCCAGTACTTC. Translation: CSASNPSGGGETQYF.

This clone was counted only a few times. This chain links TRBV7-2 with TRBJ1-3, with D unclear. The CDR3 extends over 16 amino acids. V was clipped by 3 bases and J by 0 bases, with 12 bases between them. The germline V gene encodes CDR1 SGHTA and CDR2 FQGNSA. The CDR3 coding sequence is TGTGCCAGCAGCTTGATGGATATAGCCTCTGGAAACACCATATATTTT. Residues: CASSLMDIASGNTIYF.

Written as DNA, the CDR3 is TGCGCCAGCAGCTTGCAGACCTACAATGAGCAGTTCTTC. This codes for CASSLQTYNEQFF. The V and J genes are TRBV5-1 and TRBJ2-1; D remains unclear. CDR3 length: 13 amino acids. V lost 1 base and J lost 2, with 4 bases in between. Germline CDR1 SGHRS, CDR2 YFSETQ.

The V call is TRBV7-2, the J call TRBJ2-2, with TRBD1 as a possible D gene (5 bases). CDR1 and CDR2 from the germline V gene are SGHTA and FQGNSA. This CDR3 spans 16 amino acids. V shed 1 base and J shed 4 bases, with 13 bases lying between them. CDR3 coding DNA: TGTGCCAGCAGCTTAGGATCGGCAGGGCGCACCGGGGAGCTGTTTTTT. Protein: CASSLGSAGRTGELFF.

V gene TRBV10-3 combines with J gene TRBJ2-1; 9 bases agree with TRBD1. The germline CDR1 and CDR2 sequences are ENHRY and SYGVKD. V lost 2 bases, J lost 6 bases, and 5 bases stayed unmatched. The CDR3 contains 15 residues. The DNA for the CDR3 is TGTGCCATCAGTGAGGGACAGGGGCAGAGCAATGAGCAGTTCTTC. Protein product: CAISEGQGQSNEQFF.